Here is one T cell receptor beta chain with its context. Its target is unknown. This specimen belongs to a study of T cell responses to AZD1222 COVID-19 vaccine. Study results and caveats: Donors were largely white British and mainly female; clonal diversity was possibly underestimated.

Sequencing was performed with immunoSEQ multiplex PCR; in TCRdb, only in-frame clones are kept and a portion is missing. The sample lists 160,000 or so clones, around 94% occurring once. Trimming removed 2 bases from V and 7 bases from J, with 9 bases in between. This CDR3 is 13 amino acids long. The input for sequencing was peripheral blood, taken 28 days after the second AZD1222 dose. The receptor's source is an adult who received the AZD1222 COVID-19 vaccine. The rearrangement links TRBV12-3 or TRBV12-4 to TRBJ1-5; D uncertain. CDR3 nucleotides: TGTGCCAGCAGTTTATCGCGCGCCCAGCCCCAGCATTTT. It is translated as CASSLSRAQPQHF.